The 4 T cell receptor beta chains presented below share a single source sample, sequenced in a study of control samples from healthy donors and cancer patients. The protocol was immunoSEQ multiplex PCR, while the TCRdb copy is restricted to in-frame clones and leaves out a portion. The sample shows approximately 150,000 clones, under 95% of them seen only once. Source material: blood. The origin of the receptors is a man aged 18 to 30 in good health.

The chain joins TRBV28 to TRBJ2-5; a weak D match, TRBD2 (5 bases). The CDR3 consists of 14 residues. Germline V gene data show CDR1 as MDHEN and CDR2 as SYDVKM. V was clipped by 7 bases and J by 4 bases, with 16 bases between them. CDR3 nucleotide sequence: TGTGCCAGCACCAAGGGCCGGGAAATAGAGACCCAGTACTTC. It yields the protein CASTKGREIETQYF.

V usage is TRBV4-3 and J usage is TRBJ2-7; 8 bases map to TRBD2. Germline V lookup: CDR1 LGHNA, CDR2 YSLEER. The CDR3 has 15 residues. With 0 bases clipped from V and 3 bases from J, the junction kept 4 bases outside the gene matches. Here the CDR3 reads CASSQDFTSGYEQYF. CDR3 coding DNA: TGCGCCAGCAGCCAAGATTTTACTAGCGGCTACGAGCAGTACTTC.

The chain employs TRBV6-2 or TRBV6-3 and TRBJ2-1; D is perhaps TRBD2 (5 bases). The V gene lost 2 bases and the J gene lost 9 bases, with 8 bases spanning the gap. The germline CDR1 and CDR2 sequences are MNHEY and SVGEGT. The CDR3 covers 12 residues. CDR3 protein: CASSYVGVEQFF. CDR3 sequence (DNA): TGTGCCAGCAGTTACGTGGGAGTTGAGCAGTTCTTC.

The chain joins TRBV5-1 to TRBJ2-7; possibly TRBD1 or TRBD2 for D (5 bases each). Trimming took 4 bases from V and 2 from J, leaving 13 bases between them. The CDR3 consists of 14 residues. Germline V CDR1 and CDR2: SGHRS, YFSETQ. The CDR3 is CASSPQGVTYEQYF. The CDR3 region has the DNA TGCGCCAGCAGCCCCCAGGGAGTCACCTACGAGCAGTACTTC.